The rows below give T cell receptor beta chains drawn from one sample of a study of cytomegalovirus exposure and HLA in healthy donors. Data came from immunoSEQ multiplex PCR; TCRdb stores just in-frame clones and leaves some out. Of about 190,000 clones detected, approximately 70% appear once; the ten largest clones hold over 1.5%. Specimen: PBMCs. These TCRs come from a woman aged 25 to 39 in good health and CMV-seronegative. CDR3s include the opening cysteine and the closing phenylalanine or tryptophan. D genes are given only for firm matches. Rows give clone size only sometimes, using once, few, many, or a class for an expanded clone.

clone size	V gene	J gene	D gene	CDR3 DNA	CDR3 protein
-	TRBV6-5	TRBJ1-5	TRBD1	TGTGCCAGCAGCCCACAGGGGATAAATCAGCCCCAGCATTTT	CASSPQGINQPQHF
-	TRBV13	TRBJ2-5	-	TGTGCCAGCAGTCAAACACCTAGGACATACATTCCCCAAGAGACCCAGTACTTC	CASSQTPRTYIPQETQYF
few	TRBV7-3	TRBJ1-1	-	TGTGCCAGCAGCTTATCGGTGAACACTGAAGCTTTCTTT	CASSLSVNTEAFF
once	TRBV7-9	TRBJ1-5	TRBD1	TGTGCCAGCAGCTCCAGTCGACAGGGACGGTTTCAGCCCCAGCATTTT	CASSSSRQGRFQPQHF
-	TRBV15	TRBJ2-5	-	TGTGCCACCAGCAGAGCGCAGGGGCTCCAAGAGACCCAGTACTTC	CATSRAQGLQETQYF
-	TRBV29-1	TRBJ2-3	TRBD2	TGCAGCGTTGATGGGACTAGCGGGATCTGGGATACGCAGTATTTT	CSVDGTSGIWDTQYF
-	TRBV7-9	TRBJ2-5	TRBD1	TGTGCCAGCAGCTTAGGGGACAGGGCCTCTGGGACCCAGTACTTC	CASSLGDRASGTQYF
-	TRBV5-5	TRBJ2-7	TRBD1	TGTGCCAGCAGCCCCGGGACAGTCATGATCTCCTACGAGCAGTACTTC	CASSPGTVMISYEQYF
-	TRBV2	TRBJ1-3	-	TGTGCCAGCACTCGACTTATCTCTGGAAACACCATATATTTT	CASTRLISGNTIYF
-	TRBV28	TRBJ1-5	-	TGTGCCAGCATCGTAGGGGGTTTAAGCAATCAGCCCCAGCATTTT	CASIVGGLSNQPQHF
few	TRBV5-4	TRBJ2-1	TRBD1	TGTGCCAGCAGCCTAGACAGGGGGCCATACAATGAGCAGTTCTTC	CASSLDRGPYNEQFF
-	TRBV7-8	TRBJ1-1	TRBD1	TGTGCCAGCAGCGCAGCGTCCTACAGGGGGCCCACTGAAGCTTTCTTT	CASSAASYRGPTEAFF
-	TRBV10-3	TRBJ2-7	-	TGTGCCATCCGGGCCGGGAGTCAGGCAGACGAGCAGTACTTC	CAIRAGSQADEQYF
-	TRBV5-5	TRBJ2-3	-	TGTGCCAGCAGCTTAGGGGCGACAGATACGCAGTATTTT	CASSLGATDTQYF
-	TRBV10-3	TRBJ2-7	-	TGTGCCATCAGTCTCTCCCCTAAGGGGGAGAACGAGCAGTACTTC	CAISLSPKGENEQYF